The 20 T cell receptor beta chains below all came from one sample that was sequenced in a study of T cells in Graves' hyperthyroidism and ophthalmopathy (dated by TCRdb to the late 2010s). The library was prepared using multiplex PCR. Instrument on record: Illumina HiSeq 2000. The TCR beta CDR3 regions were amplified from RNA transcripts. A first-round RT-PCR of the TCR CDR3 used the HTBI primer set with the Qiagen OneStep RT-PCR kit. The public reads were reanalyzed by TCRdb: fastp trimming at Q25, MiXCR alignment, in-frame beta chains only. Each entry merges the rows of one CDR3 protein and shows their most common DNA and genes. The sample profile shows around 450,000 distinct CDR3 sequences; 15% to 18% of them were found once. The ten largest clonotypes hold approximately 7.5% of the sample. The source material was blood. The origin of the receptors is a young woman with Graves' hyperthyroidism.

This clonotype was observed a few times. This sequence joins TRBV7-9 and TRBJ2-1, with D possibly TRBD1 on 5 matching bases. The CDR3 spans 14 residues. The V gene lost 3 bases and the J gene lost 5 bases, with 11 bases spanning the gap. Looked up from germline, CDR1 is SEHNR and CDR2 is FQNEAQ (reference sequence). The CDR3 DNA reads TGTGCCAGCAGCTTCCTAGGGGTGGACAATGAGCAGTTCTTC. Translating gives CASSFLGVDNEQFF.

This clonotype was observed a handful of times. This chain joins TRBV6-1 and TRBJ2-3; D not certain. Looked up from germline, CDR1 is MNHNS and CDR2 is SASEGT. This CDR3 has 14 residues. V was cut by 1 base and J by 1 base, with 6 bases left in between. The CDR3 region is CASSEVKGTDTQYF. The CDR3 region has the DNA TGTGCCAGCAGTGAAGTGAAGGGCACAGATACGCAGTATTTT.

Many counts were recorded for this clonotype. The chain is built from TRBV19 and TRBJ1-2, with D possibly being TRBD1 (6 bases). CDR1 LNHDA and CDR2 SQIVND come from the germline V gene (reference sequence). The CDR3 is 15 amino acids. Trimming removed 7 bases from V and 4 bases from J, with 19 bases in between. CDR3 nucleotides: TGTGCCAGTACCCACCCACGAGAAGGGGGCTATGGCTACACCTTC. Protein product: CASTHPREGGYGYTF.

In this sample, this clonotype turned up many times. A junction end diverges from the germline sequence, so it may reflect a read error. The CDR3 DNA follows: TGTGCTAGCAGCTTATCCCCTGCGGGAGAAGAGACCCAGTACTTC. It translates to CASSLSPAGEETQYF. The J gene is TRBJ2-5, the V gene TRBV7-7; 7 bases match TRBD2. The CDR3 covers 15 residues. The germline gives CDR1 SSHAT, CDR2 FNYEAQ (reference sequence). Variable domain in full (rest from reference TRBV7-7 and TRBJ2-5): GAGVSQSPRYKVTKRGQDVTLRCDPISSHATLYWYQQALGQGPEFLTYFNYEAQPDKSGLPSDRFSAERPEGSISTLTIQRTEQRDSAMYRCASSLSPAGEETQYFGPGTRLLVL.

The chain recombines TRBV7-8 with TRBJ2-5, with D possibly matching TRBD1 (6 bases). This CDR3 has 14 residues. Looked up from germline, CDR1 is SGHVS and CDR2 is FQNEAQ. Trimming removed 6 bases at V and 5 bases at J, with 16 bases between. This chain's CDR3 is CASSQDRIGETQYF. The CDR3 DNA follows: TGTGCCAGCAGTCAAGACAGGATAGGGGAGACCCAGTACTTC.

This chain joins TRBV7-2 and TRBJ2-7; 11 nucleotides agree with TRBD1. The CDR3 consists of 15 residues. The germline gives CDR1 SGHTA, CDR2 FQGNSA. V was pared by 2 bases and J by 5 bases, with 5 bases of the junction left unmatched. CDR3 nucleotide sequence: TGTGCCAGCAGCTTAAGGGACAGGGGGAGAGACGAGCAGTACTTC. Amino acid sequence: CASSLRDRGRDEQYF.

This clonotype has at least ten counts. The rearrangement uses TRBV7-9 and TRBJ1-4; 10 nucleotides line up with TRBD1. CDR1 is SEHNR, CDR2 FQNEAQ, per germline (reference sequence). With V trimmed by 0 bases and J by 8 bases, 3 bases remained unmatched. The CDR3 length is 15 residues. In DNA, the CDR3 is TGTGCCAGCAGCTTAGCGACAGGGGGCATGGAAAAACTGTTTTTT. The encoded protein is CASSLATGGMEKLFF.

This clonotype has at least ten counts. The rearrangement joins TRBV27 to TRBJ2-2; tentatively, D is TRBD2 (5 bases). Trimming cost V 5 bases and J 4 bases, with 8 bases left between them. The CDR3 has 13 amino acids. The germline V gene encodes CDR1 MNHEY and CDR2 SMNVEV (reference sequence). CDR3 coding DNA: TGTGCCAGCAGTCCCCTAGCCACCGGGGAGCTGTTTTTT. This gives the protein CASSPLATGELFF.

This chain connects TRBV20-1 to TRBJ1-1; the D is unclear. Trimming removed 2 bases at V and 3 bases at J, with 10 bases between. The CDR3 spans 13 residues. Germline values: CDR1 DFQATT, CDR2 SNEGSKA (reference sequence). Here the CDR3 reads CSARPPGYTEAFF. The CDR3 region has the DNA TGCAGTGCTAGACCCCCGGGTTACACTGAAGCTTTCTTT.

This clonotype was recorded many times. V gene TRBV7-2 combines with J gene TRBJ2-7; D is possibly TRBD1 (6 bases). The CDR3 consists of 14 residues. Trimming cost V 5 bases and J 2 bases, with 13 bases left between them. The V gene's germline CDR1 is SGHTA and CDR2 FQGNSA. The CDR3 region is CASSPDRFTYEQYF. The CDR3 DNA reads as TGTGCCAGCAGCCCCGACAGGTTTACCTACGAGCAGTACTTC.

In its sample, this clonotype was seen many times. V and J are TRBV6-1 and TRBJ2-7; 7 bases align to TRBD2. The CDR3 loop spans 14 amino acids. V gave up 6 bases and J gave up 3 bases; unmatched junction bases: 8. Per germline, CDR1 MNHNS and CDR2 SASEGT. DNA for the CDR3: TGTGCCAGCAGGGAGCGGGACGGTTTCTACGAGCAGTACTTC. Protein: CASRERDGFYEQYF.

The rearrangement joins TRBV29-1 to TRBJ2-5; 7 bases line up with TRBD1. This CDR3 region has 13 residues. The V segment lost 3 bases and the J segment 4 bases; nucleotides outside the gene matches: 5. CDR1 and CDR2 from the germline V gene are SQVTM and ANQGSEA. The CDR3 coding sequence is TGCAGCGTTGACAGGGGGTTAGGAGAGACCCAGTACTTC. Translated: CSVDRGLGETQYF. Full variable domain (rest looked up from reference TRBV29-1 and TRBJ2-5): SAVISQKPSRDICQRGTSLTIQCQVDSQVTMMFWYRQQPGQSLTLIATANQGSEATYESGFVIDKFPISRPNLTFSTLTVSNMSPEDSSIYLCSVDRGLGETQYFGPGTRLLVL.

The rearrangement joins TRBV4-1 to TRBJ2-5; 8 nucleotides match TRBD2. CDR3 size: 18 residues. Germline lookup yields CDR1 MGHRA and CDR2 YSYEKL. With 1 base clipped from V and 1 base from J, the junction kept 11 bases outside the gene matches. The CDR3 loop is CASSQGEREWATQETQYF. DNA of the CDR3: TGCGCCAGCAGCCAAGGCGAGCGGGAGTGGGCAACCCAAGAGACCCAGTACTTC.

This clonotype was counted at least ten times. CDR3 loop: CASHQGPYGYTF. The CDR3 DNA is TGTGCCAGCCATCAGGGGCCCTATGGCTACACCTTC. J is TRBJ1-2 and V is TRBV2, with D possibly TRBD1 on 6 matching bases. Trimming shortened V by 8 bases and J by 4 bases, and 11 bases separated the two germline ends. The CDR3 has 12 amino acids. CDR1 and CDR2 from the germline V gene are SNHLY and FYNNEI.

In DNA, the CDR3 is TGCAGTGCTAGAGCCCACGACAGGGGTGGCACAGATACGCAGTATTTT. Translating it yields CSARAHDRGGTDTQYF. The chain carries TRBV20-1 and TRBJ2-3, with TRBD1 matching over 8 bases. The V gene's germline CDR1 is DFQATT and CDR2 SNEGSKA (reference sequence). J gave up 1 base and V 1 base, and 7 bases lay outside the gene matches. The CDR3 runs 16 residues.

The chain joins TRBV20-1 to TRBJ2-7, with TRBD1 identical over 12 bases. After removal of 1 base from V and 4 bases from J, the junction contained 5 bases not matched to a gene. Germline CDR1 and CDR2: DFQATT and SNEGSKA (reference sequence). The CDR3 totals 15 residues. CDR3 sequence (DNA): TGCAGTGCTAGAGCCGGGACAGGGGGCATTTACGAGCAGTACTTC. It specifies CSARAGTGGIYEQYF.

This clonotype came up once. The chain couples TRBV7-2 to TRBJ2-3; 8 nucleotides align to TRBD1. J was trimmed by 6 bases and V by 1 base; bases with no gene match: 12. CDR3 length: 17 residues. Germline CDR1 is SGHTA and CDR2 is FQGNSA. The CDR3 nucleotides read TGTGCCAGCAGCTTAGGCGGGACAGGCCTCGAAATGGATACGCAGTATTTT. This translates into CASSLGGTGLEMDTQYF.

This chain connects TRBV7-9 to TRBJ2-5, with 8 nucleotides matching TRBD2. CDR1 and CDR2 from the germline V gene are SEHNR and FQNEAQ (reference sequence). The V segment lost 5 bases and the J segment 0 bases; nucleotides outside the gene matches: 11. CDR3 length: 17 amino acids. CDR3 sequence: CASSRKRLASYQETQYF. The DNA for the CDR3 is TGTGCCAGCAGCCGTAAGAGACTAGCGTCGTACCAAGAGACCCAGTACTTC.

This clonotype was observed a few times. The gene calls are TRBV5-6 and TRBJ2-3; weak D call: TRBD2 (6 bases). The germline V gene has CDR1 SGHDT and CDR2 YYEEEE. This CDR3 has 14 residues. V lost 4 bases and J 0 bases, leaving 9 bases between the germline ends. The CDR3 DNA is TGTGCCAGCAGCCAGGACTATAGCACAGATACGCAGTATTTT. Amino acid sequence: CASSQDYSTDTQYF.

This clonotype was found many times. The rearrangement uses TRBV3-1 and TRBJ2-3, with 10 nucleotides matching TRBD2. The CDR3 has 16 amino acids. Trimming removed 4 bases from V and 6 bases from J; junction bases left unmatched: 10. Per the germline V gene, CDR1 is LGHDT and CDR2 is YNNKEL (reference sequence). The CDR3 coding sequence is TGTGCCAGCAGCCGATTCCTAGCGGGAGTAGCTGATACGCAGTATTTT. Protein product: CASSRFLAGVADTQYF.